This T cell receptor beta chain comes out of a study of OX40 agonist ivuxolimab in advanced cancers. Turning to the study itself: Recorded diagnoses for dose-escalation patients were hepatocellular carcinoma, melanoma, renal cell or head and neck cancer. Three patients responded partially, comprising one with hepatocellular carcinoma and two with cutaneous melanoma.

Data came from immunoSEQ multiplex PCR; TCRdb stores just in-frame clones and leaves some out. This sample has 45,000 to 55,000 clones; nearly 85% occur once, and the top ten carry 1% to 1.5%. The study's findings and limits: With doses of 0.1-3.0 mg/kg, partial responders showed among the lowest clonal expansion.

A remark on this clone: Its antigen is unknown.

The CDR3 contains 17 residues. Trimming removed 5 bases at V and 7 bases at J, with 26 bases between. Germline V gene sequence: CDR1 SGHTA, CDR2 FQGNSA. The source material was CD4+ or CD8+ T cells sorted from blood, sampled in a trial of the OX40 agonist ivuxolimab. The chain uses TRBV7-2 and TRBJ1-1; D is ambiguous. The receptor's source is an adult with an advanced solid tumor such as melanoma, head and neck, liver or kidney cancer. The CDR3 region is CASSPISGATSGVEAFF. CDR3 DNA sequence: TGTGCCAGCAGCCCCATCTCAGGCGCCACCTCGGGAGTTGAAGCTTTCTTT.